This is a list of T cell receptor beta chains from one sample in a study of T cell responses to AZD1222 COVID-19 vaccine. Clones were read by immunoSEQ multiplex PCR, and TCRdb kept only the in-frame ones, dropping some. The table shows some 150,000 clones, with approximately 94% occurring only once. Here the sequenced sample was peripheral blood, taken on day 0 of AZD1222 vaccination. All receptors come from an adult in good health. CDR3s include the opening cysteine and the closing phenylalanine or tryptophan. The order of the fields is J gene, clone size, V gene, D gene, CDR3 protein, CDR3 DNA. A D gene is named only where the DNA matches it firmly. Where a row states a size, it is once, few, many or the class of an expanded clone; other rows omit it.

TRBJ1-6 few TRBV18 - CASSPWTEGSPLHF TGTGCCAGCTCACCATGGACTGAGGGGTCACCCCTCCACTTT
TRBJ2-1 - TRBV19 - CASVPGSSYNEQFF TGTGCCAGTGTCCCAGGGAGCTCCTACAATGAGCAGTTCTTC
TRBJ2-6 - TRBV5-1 - CASSFGGANVLTF TGCGCCAGCAGCTTTGGTGGGGCCAACGTCCTGACTTTC
TRBJ1-2 - TRBV2 TRBD1 CASSARQGNGYTF TGTGCCAGCAGTGCTCGACAGGGGAATGGCTACACCTTC
TRBJ2-1 - TRBV5-4 TRBD2 CASSRTSGDYNEQFF TGTGCCAGCAGCAGAACTAGCGGGGACTACAATGAGCAGTTCTTC
TRBJ2-2 - TRBV11-2 TRBD2 CASSLVGGTSKAGELFF TGTGCCAGCAGCTTAGTAGGGGGGACTAGCAAGGCCGGGGAGCTGTTTTTT
TRBJ1-4 - TRBV27 - CASTLGTPVPWLFF TGTGCCAGCACCCTCGGGACGCCGGTGCCGTGGCTGTTTTTT
TRBJ2-1 - TRBV6-6 TRBD1 CASRTQGAWNEQFF TGTGCCAGCAGGACACAGGGGGCATGGAATGAGCAGTTCTTC
TRBJ1-2 once TRBV3-1/TRBV3-2 - CASSQLDRLSSPYGYTF TGTGCCAGCAGCCAACTGGACCGTTTATCATCACCTTATGGCTACACCTTC
TRBJ1-4 - TRBV6-5 - CASSYSGGHDEKLFF TGTGCCAGCAGTTACTCGGGGGGGCACGATGAAAAACTGTTTTTT
TRBJ1-5 - TRBV2 TRBD1 CASSGDRGSKQPQHF TGTGCCAGCAGCGGGGACAGGGGCTCCAAGCAGCCCCAGCATTTT
TRBJ2-2 - TRBV7-3 TRBD1 CASSPNPGQGAGELFF TGTGCCAGCAGCCCCAATCCGGGACAGGGGGCCGGGGAGCTGTTTTTT
TRBJ2-6 - TRBV4-2 - CASSQLYETGANVLTF TGTGCCAGCAGCCAGCTATATGAGACTGGGGCCAACGTCCTGACTTTC
TRBJ1-4 - TRBV5-1 TRBD1 CASSPPGTGNEKLFF TGCGCCAGCAGCCCCCCGGGGACAGGAAATGAAAAACTGTTTTTT
TRBJ1-1 - TRBV6-5 - CASSYQNMNTEAFF TGTGCCAGCAGTTACCAGAATATGAACACTGAAGCTTTCTTT
TRBJ1-1 - TRBV10-1 TRBD1 CASSESGTGGFGTEAFF TGCGCCAGCAGTGAGTCAGGAACAGGGGGCTTTGGTACTGAAGCTTTCTTT
TRBJ1-2 once TRBV5-1 TRBD1 CASSATGTGGLYGYTF TGCGCCAGCAGCGCCACCGGGACAGGGGGCCTTTATGGCTACACCTTC
TRBJ1-4 - TRBV20-1 - CSASRRENEKLFF TGCAGTGCTAGTCGCAGAGAGAATGAAAAACTGTTTTTT
TRBJ2-2 - TRBV10-3 TRBD1 CAIGPDRGRTGELFF TGTGCCATCGGGCCAGACAGGGGGCGGACCGGGGAGCTGTTTTTT
TRBJ1-3 - TRBV6-5 - CASKDRLSGNTIYF TGTGCCAGCAAGGACAGACTCTCTGGAAACACCATATATTTT
TRBJ2-7 - TRBV3-1/TRBV3-2 TRBD2 CASSQQASGFYEQYF TGTGCCAGCAGCCAACAAGCTAGCGGCTTCTACGAGCAGTACTTC
TRBJ2-7 - TRBV5-4 - CASSLKENGGYEQYF TGTGCCAGCAGCTTGAAGGAGAACGGGGGCTACGAGCAGTACTTC
TRBJ2-5 - TRBV2 - CASRTWDTPQETQYF TGTGCCAGCAGGACATGGGACACCCCCCAAGAGACCCAGTACTTC
TRBJ2-1 - TRBV3-1/TRBV3-2 - CASRSGQGGEQFF TGTGCCAGCAGGTCGGGGCAGGGGGGCGAGCAGTTCTTC
TRBJ1-3 - TRBV4-1 TRBD1 CASSQPSRDRGNTIYF TGCGCCAGCAGCCAACCGTCCCGGGACAGGGGAAACACCATATATTTT
TRBJ1-4 - TRBV29-1 - CSVVQGGTANEKLFF TGCAGCGTTGTCCAGGGAGGTACCGCCAATGAAAAACTGTTTTTT
TRBJ1-2 - TRBV19 - CASSFQFGNRDYGYTF TGTGCCAGTAGCTTCCAATTTGGGAACAGGGATTATGGCTACACCTTC
TRBJ2-7 - TRBV6-6 - CASSPRALLSYEQYF TGTGCCAGCAGCCCACGGGCACTGTTATCCTACGAGCAGTACTTC
TRBJ2-3 - TRBV2 - CASSDNGGVTDTQYF TGTGCCAGCAGTGACAACGGAGGAGTAACAGATACGCAGTATTTT
TRBJ2-7 - TRBV9 - CASSPRRGSGVDEQYF TGTGCCAGCAGCCCCCGGAGGGGTAGCGGTGTGGACGAGCAGTACTTC
TRBJ2-7 - TRBV6-5 TRBD1 CASSYDRGSVEQYF TGTGCCAGCAGTTACGACAGGGGTAGTGTCGAGCAGTACTTC
TRBJ2-7 - TRBV5-1 - CASSPQGPYEQYF TGCGCCAGCAGCCCCCAGGGGCCCTACGAGCAGTACTTC
TRBJ1-1 - TRBV2 - CASSEAPGKAEAFF TGTGCCAGCAGTGAAGCTCCGGGGAAGGCTGAAGCTTTCTTT
TRBJ1-3 - TRBV7-2 - CASSLTPMLSGNTIYF TGTGCCAGCAGCTTAACCCCCATGTTATCTGGAAACACCATATATTTT
TRBJ2-4 - TRBV2 - CASSELLDIQYF TGTGCCAGCAGTGAACTTCTAGACATTCAGTACTTC
TRBJ1-4 once TRBV5-1 - CASSLERAGEKLFF TGCGCCAGCAGCTTGGAGAGGGCCGGGGAAAAACTGTTTTTT
TRBJ2-1 many TRBV13 TRBD2 CASSVSGSTYNEQFF TGTGCCAGCAGCGTTAGCGGGTCCACTTACAATGAGCAGTTCTTC
TRBJ2-1 - TRBV27 - CASSLKPRAHEQFF TGTGCCAGCAGTTTAAAACCCAGGGCTCATGAGCAGTTCTTC
TRBJ2-1 - TRBV3-1/TRBV3-2 - CASTVGFTSYNEQFF TGTGCCAGCACCGTGGGGTTTACTTCCTACAATGAGCAGTTCTTC
TRBJ1-2 once TRBV24-1 - CATSDLEEGGYTF TGTGCCACCAGTGATTTGGAGGAGGGTGGCTACACCTTC
TRBJ1-5 - TRBV11-3 - CASSLDGQRTWPQHF TGTGCCAGCAGCTTAGATGGACAGCGGACTTGGCCCCAGCATTTT
TRBJ1-1 few TRBV12-5 TRBD1 CASGLEGAYTEAFF TGTGCTAGTGGTTTGGAGGGGGCGTACACTGAAGCTTTCTTT
TRBJ2-4 - TRBV24-1 - CATRHRENIQYF TGTGCCACCAGACACAGGGAAAACATTCAGTACTTC